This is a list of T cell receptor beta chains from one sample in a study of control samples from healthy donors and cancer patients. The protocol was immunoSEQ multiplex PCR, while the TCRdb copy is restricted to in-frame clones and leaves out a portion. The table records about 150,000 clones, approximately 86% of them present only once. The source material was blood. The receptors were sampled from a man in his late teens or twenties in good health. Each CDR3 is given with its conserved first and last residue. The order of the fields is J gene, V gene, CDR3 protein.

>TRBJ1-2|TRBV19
CASSIDNGQLYGYTF
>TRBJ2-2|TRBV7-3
CASSPLTGGDPGELFF
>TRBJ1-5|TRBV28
CASSLGGLGNYQPQHF
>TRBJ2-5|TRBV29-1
CSVGGQKETQYF
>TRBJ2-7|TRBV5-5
CASSPLATSYEQYF
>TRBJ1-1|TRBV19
CASSTLQGVTEAFF
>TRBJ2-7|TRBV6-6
CASSHNPTRDSNYEQYF
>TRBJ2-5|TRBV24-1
CATSDSGLAGPQETQYF
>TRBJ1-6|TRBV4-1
CASSQTGDSPLHF
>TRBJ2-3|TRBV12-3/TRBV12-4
CASSLTSTDTQYF
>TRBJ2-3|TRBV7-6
CASSTLLAATDTQYF
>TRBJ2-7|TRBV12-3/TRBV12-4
CASSSRHEQYF
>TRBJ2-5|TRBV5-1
CASSSEEGETQYF
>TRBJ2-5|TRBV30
CAWSRGTSGGFETQYF
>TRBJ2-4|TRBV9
CASNPAWSAGIQYF
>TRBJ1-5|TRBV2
CASSKQGLGNQPQHF
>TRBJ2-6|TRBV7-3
CASSFTGGSGANVLTF